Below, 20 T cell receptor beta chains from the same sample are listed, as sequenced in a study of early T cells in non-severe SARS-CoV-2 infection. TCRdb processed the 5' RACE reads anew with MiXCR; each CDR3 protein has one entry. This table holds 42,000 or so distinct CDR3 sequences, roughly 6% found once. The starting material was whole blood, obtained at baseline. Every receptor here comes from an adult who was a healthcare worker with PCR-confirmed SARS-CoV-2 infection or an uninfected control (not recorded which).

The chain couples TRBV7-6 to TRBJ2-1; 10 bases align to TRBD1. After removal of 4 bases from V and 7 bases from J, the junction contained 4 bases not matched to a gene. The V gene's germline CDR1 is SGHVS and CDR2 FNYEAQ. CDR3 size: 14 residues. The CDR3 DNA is TGTGCCAGCAGCTCCCGGGACAGGGGAAATGAGCAGTTCTTC. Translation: CASSSRDRGNEQFF.

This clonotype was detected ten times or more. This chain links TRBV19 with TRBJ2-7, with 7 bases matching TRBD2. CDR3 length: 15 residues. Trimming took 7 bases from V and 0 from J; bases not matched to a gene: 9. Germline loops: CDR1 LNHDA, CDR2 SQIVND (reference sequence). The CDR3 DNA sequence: TGTGCCAGTACCCCTAGCGGAAAACTCTCCTACGAGCAGTACTTC. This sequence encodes CASTPSGKLSYEQYF. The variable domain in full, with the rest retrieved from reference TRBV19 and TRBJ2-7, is DGGITQSPKYLFRKEGQNVTLSCEQNLNHDAMYWYRQDPGQGLRLIYYSQIVNDFQKGDIAEGYSVSREKKESFPLTVTSAQKNPTAFYLCASTPSGKLSYEQYFGPGTRLTVT.

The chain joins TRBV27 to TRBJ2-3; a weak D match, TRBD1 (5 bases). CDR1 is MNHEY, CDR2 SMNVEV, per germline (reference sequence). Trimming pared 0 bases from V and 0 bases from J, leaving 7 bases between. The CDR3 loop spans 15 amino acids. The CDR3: CASSLSTASTDTQYF. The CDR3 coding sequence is TGTGCCAGCAGTTTATCGACAGCTAGCACAGATACGCAGTATTTT.

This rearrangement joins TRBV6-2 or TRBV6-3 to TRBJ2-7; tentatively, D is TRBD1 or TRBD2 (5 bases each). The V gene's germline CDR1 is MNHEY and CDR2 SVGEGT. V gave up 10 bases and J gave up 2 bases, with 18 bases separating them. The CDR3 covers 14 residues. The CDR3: CATQTPGRTYEQYF. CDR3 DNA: TGTGCCACCCAAACCCCGGGACGGACCTACGAGCAGTACTTC.

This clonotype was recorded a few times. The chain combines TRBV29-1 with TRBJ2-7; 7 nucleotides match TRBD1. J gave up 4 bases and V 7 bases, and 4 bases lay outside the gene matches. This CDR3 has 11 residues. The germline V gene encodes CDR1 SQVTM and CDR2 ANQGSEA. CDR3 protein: CSARQGYEQYF. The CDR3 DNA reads TGCAGCGCACGACAGGGTTACGAGCAGTACTTC.

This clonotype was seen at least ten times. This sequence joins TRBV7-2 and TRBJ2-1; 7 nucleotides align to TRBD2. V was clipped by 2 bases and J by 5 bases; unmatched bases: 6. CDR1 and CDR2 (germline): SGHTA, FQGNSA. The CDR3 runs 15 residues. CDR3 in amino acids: CASSLSGLSHNEQFF. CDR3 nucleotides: TGTGCCAGCAGCTTATCGGGACTATCCCACAATGAGCAGTTCTTC.

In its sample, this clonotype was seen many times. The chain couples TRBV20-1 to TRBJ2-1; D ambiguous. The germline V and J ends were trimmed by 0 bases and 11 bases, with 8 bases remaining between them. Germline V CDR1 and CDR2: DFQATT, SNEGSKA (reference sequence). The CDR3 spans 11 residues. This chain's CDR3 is CSARDGRKQFF. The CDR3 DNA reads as TGCAGTGCTAGAGACGGCAGAAAGCAGTTCTTC.

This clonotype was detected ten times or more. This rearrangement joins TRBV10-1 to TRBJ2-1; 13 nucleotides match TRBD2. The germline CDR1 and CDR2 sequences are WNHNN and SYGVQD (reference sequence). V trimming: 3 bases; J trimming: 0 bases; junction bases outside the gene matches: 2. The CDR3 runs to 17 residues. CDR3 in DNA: TGCGCCAGCAGTGAAGGGACTAGCGGGGCCTCCTACAATGAGCAGTTCTTC. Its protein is CASSEGTSGASYNEQFF.

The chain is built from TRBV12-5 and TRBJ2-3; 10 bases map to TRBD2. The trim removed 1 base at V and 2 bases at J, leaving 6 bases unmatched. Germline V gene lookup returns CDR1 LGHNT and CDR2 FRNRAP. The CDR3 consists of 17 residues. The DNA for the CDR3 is TGTGCTAGTGGTTTGGGAATCCTAGCGGGAGACACAGATACGCAGTATTTT. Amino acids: CASGLGILAGDTDTQYF.

Here the CDR3 reads CASSYKVAGVGNEQFF. The CDR3 DNA reads TGTGCCAGCAGTTACAAAGTAGCGGGGGTAGGGAATGAGCAGTTCTTC. The rearrangement links TRBV6-5 to TRBJ2-1; TRBD2 agrees at 9 bases. The CDR3 extends over 16 amino acids. CDR1 and CDR2 (germline): MNHEY, SVGAGI. Germline trimming cut 2 bases from V and 7 bases from J; bases unmatched to any gene: 9.

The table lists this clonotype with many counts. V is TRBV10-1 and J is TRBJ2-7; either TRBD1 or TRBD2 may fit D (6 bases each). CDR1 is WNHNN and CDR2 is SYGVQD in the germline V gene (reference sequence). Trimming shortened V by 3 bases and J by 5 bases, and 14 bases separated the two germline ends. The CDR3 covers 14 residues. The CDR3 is CASSDGGIYHEQYF. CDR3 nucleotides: TGCGCCAGCAGTGACGGGGGCATTTACCACGAGCAGTACTTC.

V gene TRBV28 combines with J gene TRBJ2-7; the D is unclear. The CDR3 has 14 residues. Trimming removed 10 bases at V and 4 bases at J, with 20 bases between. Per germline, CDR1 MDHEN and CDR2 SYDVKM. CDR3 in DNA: TGTGCCACCCTATCGTGGTCCACACAATACGAGCAGTACTTC. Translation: CATLSWSTQYEQYF.

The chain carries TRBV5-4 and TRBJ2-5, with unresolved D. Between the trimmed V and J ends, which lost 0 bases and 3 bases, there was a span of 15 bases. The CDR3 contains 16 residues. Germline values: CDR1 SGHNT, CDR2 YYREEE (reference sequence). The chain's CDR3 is CASSLGHTQVEETQYF. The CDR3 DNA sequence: TGTGCCAGCAGCTTGGGGCACACTCAGGTAGAAGAGACCCAGTACTTC.

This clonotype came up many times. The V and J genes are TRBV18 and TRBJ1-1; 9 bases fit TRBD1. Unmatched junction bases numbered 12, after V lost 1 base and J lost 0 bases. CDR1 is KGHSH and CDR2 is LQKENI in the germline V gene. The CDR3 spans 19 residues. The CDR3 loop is CASSPLNVGQGLMNTEAFF. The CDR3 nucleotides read TGTGCCAGCTCACCACTCAATGTGGGACAGGGACTTATGAACACTGAAGCTTTCTTT. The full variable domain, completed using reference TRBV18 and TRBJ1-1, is NAGVMQNPRHLVRRRGQEARLRCSPMKGHSHVYWYRQLPEEGLKFMVYLQKENIIDESGMPKERFSAEFPKEGPSILRIQQVVRGDSAAYFCASSPLNVGQGLMNTEAFFGQGTRLTVV.

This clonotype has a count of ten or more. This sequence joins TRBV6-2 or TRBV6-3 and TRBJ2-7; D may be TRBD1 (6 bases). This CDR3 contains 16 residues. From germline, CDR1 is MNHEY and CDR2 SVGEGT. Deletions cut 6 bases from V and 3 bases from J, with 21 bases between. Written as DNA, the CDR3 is TGTGCCAGCAGCCTGGCCTCAACAGGGACGGGCTACGAGCAGTACTTC. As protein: CASSLASTGTGYEQYF.

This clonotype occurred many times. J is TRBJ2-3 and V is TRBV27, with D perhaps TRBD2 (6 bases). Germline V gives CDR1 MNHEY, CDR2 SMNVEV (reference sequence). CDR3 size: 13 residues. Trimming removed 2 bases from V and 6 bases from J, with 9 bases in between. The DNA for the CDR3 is TGTGCCAGCAGTTTAGTTCTAGCGGATACGCAGTATTTT. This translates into CASSLVLADTQYF.

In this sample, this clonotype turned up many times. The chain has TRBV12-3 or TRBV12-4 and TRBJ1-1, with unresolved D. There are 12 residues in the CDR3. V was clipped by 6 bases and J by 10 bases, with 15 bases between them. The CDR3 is CASSPLREGAFF. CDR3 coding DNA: TGTGCCAGCAGCCCCCTCCGGGAAGGAGCTTTCTTT.

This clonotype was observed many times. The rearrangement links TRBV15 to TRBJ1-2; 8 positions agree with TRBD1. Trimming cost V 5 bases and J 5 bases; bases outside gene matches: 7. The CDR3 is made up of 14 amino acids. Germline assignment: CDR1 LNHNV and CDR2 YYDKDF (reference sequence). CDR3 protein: CATSGPGQEYGYTF. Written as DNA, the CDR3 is TGTGCCACCAGCGGACCGGGACAGGAGTATGGCTACACCTTC.

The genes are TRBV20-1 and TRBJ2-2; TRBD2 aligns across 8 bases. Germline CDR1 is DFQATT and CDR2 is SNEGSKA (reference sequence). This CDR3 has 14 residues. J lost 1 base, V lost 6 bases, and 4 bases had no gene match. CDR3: CSAPGGRNTGELFF. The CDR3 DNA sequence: TGCAGTGCCCCGGGGGGGCGGAACACCGGGGAGCTGTTTTTT.

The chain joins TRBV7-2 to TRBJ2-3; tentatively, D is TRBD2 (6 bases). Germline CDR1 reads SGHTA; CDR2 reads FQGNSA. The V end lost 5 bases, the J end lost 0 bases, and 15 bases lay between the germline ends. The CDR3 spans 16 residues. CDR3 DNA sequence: TGTGCCAGCAGCACTCGGCGGGGTTTGAGCACAGATACGCAGTATTTT. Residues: CASSTRRGLSTDTQYF.